These 26 T cell receptor beta chains were sequenced from one sample in a study of T cell responses to AZD1222 COVID-19 vaccine. Generated by immunoSEQ multiplex PCR, the TCRdb table keeps only in-frame clones and is missing some. Of about 170,000 clones listed, 90% to 95% were seen once; the top ten hold about 3.9%. The specimen comprised peripheral blood, sampled on day 0 of AZD1222 vaccination. These receptors were obtained from an adult in good health.

The CDR3 loop is CATRTENTGELFF. DNA of the CDR3: TGTGCTACCCGGACAGAAAACACCGGGGAGCTGTTTTTT. The rearrangement links TRBV6-5 to TRBJ2-2, with D possibly TRBD1 on 6 matching bases. CDR3 size: 13 residues. Per germline, CDR1 MNHEY and CDR2 SVGAGI.

The V call is TRBV7-6, the J call TRBJ1-3; possible D gene TRBD1, 6 bases. Germline loops: CDR1 SGHVS, CDR2 FNYEAQ. The germline V and J ends were trimmed by 4 bases and 2 bases, with 18 bases remaining between them. The length of the CDR3 is 17 residues. CDR3 amino acids: CASSSRFTQGPGNTIYF. The CDR3 DNA sequence: TGTGCCAGCAGCTCCAGATTTACACAGGGACCTGGAAACACCATATATTTT.

A word on this clone: The junction shows a germline mismatch at one end, possibly a read error. The chain joins TRBV5-1 to TRBJ1-2, with D tentatively TRBD1 (6 bases). The CDR3 loop spans 15 amino acids. The germline V gene encodes CDR1 SGHRS and CDR2 YFSETQ. The CDR3 nucleotides are TGCGCCAGCAGCGGGGGACACACAGTTAACTATGACTACACCTTC. Protein: CASSGGHTVNYDYTF.

The chain carries TRBV14 and TRBJ1-6; D is undetermined. The germline CDR1 and CDR2 sequences are SGHDN and FVKESK. CDR3 size: 13 residues. Trimming stripped 2 bases from V and 10 bases from J, with 9 bases between. The CDR3 loop reads CASSQFKGSPLHF. The CDR3 nucleotides are TGTGCCAGCAGCCAATTCAAGGGATCACCCCTCCACTTT. Full variable domain (outside the CDR3, taken from reference TRBV14 and TRBJ1-6): EAGVTQFPSHSVIEKGQTVTLRCDPISGHDNLYWYRRVMGKEIKFLLHFVKESKQDESGMPNNRFLAERTGGTYSTLKVQPAELEDSGVYFCASSQFKGSPLHFGNGTRLTVT.

This sequence joins TRBV19 and TRBJ1-1, with D uncertain. The length of the CDR3 is 14 residues. Trimming shortened V by 8 bases and J by 5 bases, and 18 bases separated the two germline ends. Germline CDR1 is LNHDA and CDR2 is SQIVND (reference sequence). The DNA for the CDR3 is TGTGCCAGTCAAGTTCAGGTTGAGGGAACTGAAGCTTTCTTT. This translates into CASQVQVEGTEAFF.

V and J are TRBV6-5 and TRBJ2-1, with 9 bases fitting TRBD2. The ends lost 2 bases at V and 8 bases at J; junction bases unmatched: 7. Per the germline V gene, CDR1 is MNHEY and CDR2 is SVGAGI. CDR3 length: 15 amino acids. The CDR3 DNA sequence: TGTGCCAGCAGTTACGAGGGACTAGCAGTCTATGAGCAGTTCTTC. It codes for CASSYEGLAVYEQFF.

The V gene is TRBV18, the J gene TRBJ1-5; D remains ambiguous. V was trimmed by 6 bases and J by 1 base, leaving 19 bases between them. The CDR3 is 17 amino acids. From germline, CDR1 is KGHSH and CDR2 LQKENI. The CDR3 bases are TGTGCCAGCTCGACGATAGGGCAGACTCTGAGCAATCAGCCCCAGCATTTT. This translates into CASSTIGQTLSNQPQHF.

The chain uses TRBV6-5 and TRBJ1-4; maybe TRBD1 (5 bases). V lost 6 bases and J 10 bases, leaving 21 bases between the germline ends. The CDR3 sequence is 15 residues long. Germline loops: CDR1 MNHEY, CDR2 SVGAGI. Written as DNA, the CDR3 is TGTGCCAGCAGCTCTCGAGACAGCGGTATGGGAAAACTGTTTTTT. It is translated as CASSSRDSGMGKLFF.

This clone was seen only once. The gene calls are TRBV28 and TRBJ1-3; D remains unclear. The CDR3 covers 14 residues. Germline lookup yields CDR1 MDHEN and CDR2 SYDVKM. Trimming removed 3 bases from V and 3 bases from J, with 9 bases in between. The CDR3, as DNA: TGTGCCAGCAGTTTGATCTCCAGTGGAAACACCATATATTTT. Protein product: CASSLISSGNTIYF.

This sequence joins TRBV11-2 and TRBJ1-1, with TRBD1 matching over 7 bases. V shed 3 bases and J 0 bases; nucleotides not matched to a gene: 1. The CDR3 consists of 14 residues. Germline V gene data show CDR1 as SGHAT and CDR2 as FQNNGV. This chain's CDR3 is CASSLGQLNTEAFF. In DNA form, the CDR3 reads TGTGCCAGCAGCTTGGGACAGCTGAACACTGAAGCTTTCTTT.

This chain links TRBV27 with TRBJ1-5, with D maybe TRBD1 (6 bases). The V end was cut by 6 bases, the J end by 4 bases, with 16 bases between. The CDR3 loop spans 15 amino acids. The V gene's germline CDR1 is MNHEY and CDR2 SMNVEV (reference sequence). The CDR3 sequence is CASSLGDTPNQPQHF. The DNA of the CDR3 is TGTGCCAGCAGCCTAGGGGACACACCAAATCAGCCCCAGCATTTT.

V usage is TRBV6-1 and J usage is TRBJ2-7, with 7 bases matching TRBD1. Germline CDR1 MNHNS, CDR2 SASEGT. The CDR3 is 16 amino acids. J gave up 6 bases and V 3 bases, and 14 bases lay outside the gene matches. The CDR3 DNA sequence: TGTGCCAGCAGTGATAGAAAGGGACAGAATTGGGGCGAGCAGTACTTC. Its protein product is CASSDRKGQNWGEQYF.

The rearrangement links TRBV2 to TRBJ1-5, with D uncertain. The CDR3 extends over 14 amino acids. V was pared by 11 bases and J by 3 bases, with 17 bases between. CDR1 is SNHLY and CDR2 is FYNNEI in the germline V gene. CDR3: CASTSDRINQPQHF. DNA for the CDR3: TGTGCCTCTACAAGTGACCGGATCAATCAGCCCCAGCATTTT.

This clone occurred once. V gene TRBV5-1 combines with J gene TRBJ2-7; D is ambiguous. Per germline, CDR1 SGHRS and CDR2 YFSETQ. V dropped 0 bases and J dropped 4 bases, with 8 bases sitting between them. CDR3 length: 13 amino acids. The CDR3 loop is CASSLASGYEQYF. CDR3 sequence (DNA): TGCGCCAGCAGCTTGGCATCCGGGTACGAGCAGTACTTC. Drawing the rest from reference TRBV5-1 and TRBJ2-7, the complete variable domain is KAGVTQTPRYLIKTRGQQVTLSCSPISGHRSVSWYQQTPGQGLQFLFEYFSETQRNKGNFPGRFSGRQFSNSRSEMNVSTLELGDSALYLCASSLASGYEQYFGPGTRLTVT.

The sample holds one count of this clone. The V and J genes are TRBV5-1 and TRBJ1-2; 10 bases match TRBD1. The CDR3 runs to 16 residues. The junction had 8 bases not matched to a gene; V was cut back by 2 bases and J by 4 bases. CDR1 is SGHRS, CDR2 YFSETQ, per germline. Here the CDR3 DNA reads TGCGCCAGCAGCTTTCCGGGACAGGGGACCCGCTATGGCTACACCTTC. This translates into CASSFPGQGTRYGYTF.

This clone has just one count. The chain couples TRBV28 to TRBJ1-2, with a weak D call TRBD1 (6 bases). Trimming pared 8 bases from V and 4 bases from J, leaving 11 bases between. CDR3 length equals 12 residues. CDR1 and CDR2 from the germline V gene are MDHEN and SYDVKM. CDR3 sequence: CASAGVTYGYTF. For the CDR3, the DNA is TGTGCCAGCGCAGGGGTCACCTATGGCTACACCTTC.

The gene calls are TRBV28 and TRBJ1-6, with TRBD1 as a possible D gene (5 bases). Trimming stripped 3 bases from V and 1 base from J, with 13 bases between. The CDR3 contains 17 residues. CDR1 MDHEN and CDR2 SYDVKM come from the germline V gene. The CDR3 region has the DNA TGTGCCAGCAGTTTTTTTCAGGGTTGGTCCTATAATTCACCCCTCCACTTT. It specifies CASSFFQGWSYNSPLHF. The full variable domain, completed using reference TRBV28 and TRBJ1-6, is DVKVTQSSRYLVKRTGEKVFLECVQDMDHENMFWYRQDPGLGLRLIYFSYDVKMKEKGDIPEGYSVSREKKERFSLILESASTNQTSMYLCASSFFQGWSYNSPLHFGNGTRLTVT.

The V call is TRBV4-2, the J call TRBJ2-5; D gene unclear. Germline CDR1 and CDR2: LGHNA and YNFKEQ. The CDR3 spans 14 residues. With 3 bases removed from V and 5 bases from J, the gap between germline ends came to 13 bases. DNA of the CDR3: TGTGCCAGCAGCCAGACGTACGGCGGTGAGACCCAGTACTTC. It translates to CASSQTYGGETQYF.

This chain joins TRBV7-8 and TRBJ2-7; TRBD2 matches at 13 bases. Germline CDR1 SGHVS, CDR2 FQNEAQ. V lost 4 bases to trimming and J lost 3 bases; unmatched junction nucleotides: 3. The CDR3 runs to 15 residues. CDR3 nucleotides: TGTGCCAGCAGCTCCGGACTAGCGGGGGACTACGAGCAGTACTTC. Translation: CASSSGLAGDYEQYF.

The V and J genes are TRBV28 and TRBJ1-1, with unresolved D. The CDR3 spans 15 residues. Per the germline V gene, CDR1 is MDHEN and CDR2 is SYDVKM. Trimming took off 8 bases at V and 1 base at J, with 17 bases between the two ends. This CDR3 reads CASADSIRTNTEAFF. The CDR3 DNA reads as TGTGCCAGCGCGGATTCTATTCGGACGAACACTGAAGCTTTCTTT.

CDR3 nucleotides: TGTGCCAGCTCACAAACAAGTAAAACCCGGTATAGCAATCAGCCCCAGCATTTT. Protein product: CASSQTSKTRYSNQPQHF. This chain joins TRBV18 and TRBJ1-5; D is unresolved. Per the germline V gene, CDR1 is KGHSH and CDR2 is LQKENI. There are 18 residues in the CDR3. V gave up 4 bases and J gave up 0 bases, with 19 bases separating them.

The chain carries TRBV3-1 (or the pseudogene TRBV3-2) and TRBJ1-1, with 10 bases that match TRBD1. This CDR3 contains 14 residues. Germline CDR1 is LGHDT and CDR2 is YNNKEL (reference sequence). J lost 4 bases, V lost 1 base, and 0 bases had no gene match. In DNA form, the CDR3 reads TGTGCCAGCAGCCAAGGGACAGGGGGCACTGAAGCTTTCTTT. Translated, it gives CASSQGTGGTEAFF.

In its sample, this clone was seen a few times. The V and J genes are TRBV16 and TRBJ1-6; 7 bases are shared with TRBD1. In germline, CDR1 is KGHSY, CDR2 FQNENV. This CDR3 region has 16 residues. The V segment lost 2 bases and the J segment 9 bases; nucleotides outside the gene matches: 10. CDR3 sequence reads: CASSQEGALIVSPLHF. The CDR3 DNA is TGTGCCAGCAGCCAAGAGGGGGCACTCATTGTTTCACCCCTCCACTTT.

About this clone: Mismatch with germline at one junction end may stem from a read error. V gene TRBV12-3 or TRBV12-4 combines with J gene TRBJ1-1; weak D call: TRBD1 (5 bases). The CDR3 runs to 13 residues. CDR3 protein: CASRLRGNTEAFF. The CDR3 coding sequence is TGTGCCAGCCGTTTAAGGGGTAACACTGAAGCTTTCTTT.

This clone was recorded a few times. The rearrangement uses TRBV2 and TRBJ2-7, with a possible D match to TRBD2 (6 bases). The V end lost 4 bases, the J end lost 5 bases, and 12 bases lay between the germline ends. The CDR3 totals 13 residues. Germline loops: CDR1 SNHLY, CDR2 FYNNEI. This CDR3 is CASSGEDTHEQYF. CDR3 nucleotides: TGTGCCAGCAGTGGGGAGGACACCCACGAGCAGTACTTC.

The chain uses TRBV6-5 and TRBJ2-2; no definite D call. Trimming cost V 2 bases and J 5 bases, with 15 bases left between them. CDR1 is MNHEY, CDR2 SVGAGI, per germline. This CDR3 spans 16 amino acids. As DNA, the CDR3 is TGTGCCAGCAGTTACGCGCTGGCGTTGGGGACCGGGGAGCTGTTTTTT. Translation gives CASSYALALGTGELFF.